This record looks at one T cell receptor beta chain sequence and its context. The record originates from a study of blood T cell repertoires in COVID-19. The CDR3 spans 13 residues. Trimming left V 7 bases short and J 2 bases short, with 11 bases between. Germline V gene sequence: CDR1 SNHLY, CDR2 FYNNEI. Sequencing was performed with immunoSEQ multiplex PCR; in TCRdb, only in-frame clones are kept and a portion is missing. The sample has hundreds of thousands of clones, approximately 92% seen once. The origin of this receptor is a man aged 30-40 years who had recovered from COVID-19. This rearrangement joins TRBV2 to TRBJ2-5; D is perhaps TRBD2 (6 bases). Sequencing used PBMCs or T cells enriched from blood (not recorded which). The CDR3 nucleotides are TGTGCCAGCAAGACGGGACTTCAAGAGACCCAGTACTTC. Protein product: CASKTGLQETQYF. Complete variable domain (other parts from reference TRBV2 and TRBJ2-5): EPEVTQTPSHQVTQMGQEVILRCVPISNHLYFYWYRQILGQKVEFLVSFYNNEISEKSEIFDDQFSVERPDGSNFTLKIRSTKLEDSAMYFCASKTGLQETQYFGPGTRLLVL.